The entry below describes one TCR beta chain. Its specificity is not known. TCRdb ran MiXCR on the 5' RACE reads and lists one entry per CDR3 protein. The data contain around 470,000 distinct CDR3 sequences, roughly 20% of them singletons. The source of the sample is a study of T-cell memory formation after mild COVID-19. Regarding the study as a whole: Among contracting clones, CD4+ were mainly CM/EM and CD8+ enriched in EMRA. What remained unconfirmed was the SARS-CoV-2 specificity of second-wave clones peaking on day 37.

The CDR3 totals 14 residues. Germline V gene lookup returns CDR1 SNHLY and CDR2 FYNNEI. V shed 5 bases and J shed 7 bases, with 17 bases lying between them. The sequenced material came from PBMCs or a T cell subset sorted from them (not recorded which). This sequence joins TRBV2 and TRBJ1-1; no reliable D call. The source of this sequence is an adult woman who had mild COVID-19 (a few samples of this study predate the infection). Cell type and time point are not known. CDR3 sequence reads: CASSPLLSGFEAFF. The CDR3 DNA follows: TGTGCCAGCAGTCCTCTCCTTTCGGGATTTGAAGCTTTCTTT.